What follows are 17 T cell receptor beta chains derived from one specimen sequenced in a study of breast tumors, draining lymph nodes, adjacent tissues. Using its own MiXCR run on the multiplex PCR reads, TCRdb lists one record per CDR3 protein. The sample holds roughly 120,000 distinct CDR3 sequences, less than 20% seen once. Breast cancer patients provided tissue from their axillary draining lymph nodes. What was sequenced was axillary lymph node tissue. All receptors come from a female donor with breast cancer. Some clones in this sample may be carry-over from other donors' samples.

This clonotype was observed many times. This rearrangement joins TRBV2 to TRBJ2-5, with unresolved D. CDR1 is SNHLY and CDR2 is FYNNEI in the germline V gene. The CDR3 is 11 residues long. The V end lost 8 bases, the J end lost 5 bases, and 9 bases lay between the germline ends. CDR3 DNA sequence: TGTGCCAGCTGCGTGGGGGAGACCCAGTACTTC. Translation gives CASCVGETQYF.

To note about this clonotype: A much larger clone differs from this one at a single base, so this may be a read error. The J gene is TRBJ1-4, the V gene TRBV30; no definite D call. This CDR3 is built from 11 residues. Germline V gives CDR1 GTSNPN, CDR2 SVGIG (reference sequence). The V end lost 0 bases, the J end lost 7 bases, and 3 bases lay between the germline ends. Written as DNA, the CDR3 is TGTGCCTGGAGTGTAGGTGAAAAACTGTTTTTT. Its translation is CAWSVGEKLFF.

This clonotype has more than one count but fewer than ten. V and J are TRBV6-1 and TRBJ2-2; a possible D gene is TRBD1 (5 bases). The CDR3 contains 13 residues. Trimming removed 6 bases from V and 2 bases from J, with 7 bases in between. CDR1 and CDR2 (germline): MNHNS, SASEGT. The CDR3 DNA follows: TGTGCCAGCAGAGGGGTTAACACCGGGGAGCTGTTTTTT. Amino acids: CASRGVNTGELFF.

This clonotype was observed at least ten times. This sequence joins TRBV12-3 or TRBV12-4 and TRBJ2-7; 9 bases map to TRBD1. The CDR3 runs to 15 residues. Losses at the gene ends were 4 bases for V and 4 bases for J; bases not matched to a gene: 8. CDR3 in DNA: TGTGCCAGCAGTTGGACCAGACAGGGGGGGTACGAGCAGTACTTC. This gives the protein CASSWTRQGGYEQYF.

This clonotype has a count of ten or more. The chain employs TRBV14 and TRBJ2-7; no firm D call. This CDR3 is 14 amino acids long. Trimming pared 0 bases from V and 4 bases from J, leaving 10 bases between. Looked up from germline, CDR1 is SGHDN and CDR2 is FVKESK. This CDR3 is CASSQERALYEQYF. The CDR3 region has the DNA TGTGCCAGCAGCCAAGAAAGGGCCTTATACGAGCAGTACTTC.

This clonotype occurred a few times. The J gene is TRBJ1-4, the V gene TRBV6-1; TRBD1 might be the D (5 bases). The CDR3 is made up of 15 amino acids. The ends were cut back, 5 bases at V and 8 bases at J, with 18 bases in the middle. Germline CDR1 is MNHNS and CDR2 is SASEGT. The CDR3 region has the DNA TGTGCCAGCAGTCCCCTGAGGGGTATGGGGGAAAAACTGTTTTTT. Translated: CASSPLRGMGEKLFF.

This clonotype was found many times. The CDR3 region is CASSEGTSGSHEQYF. In DNA, the CDR3 is TGTGCCAGCAGTGAAGGGACTAGCGGGAGCCACGAGCAGTACTTC. This chain links TRBV6-1 with TRBJ2-7, with TRBD2 matching 13 bases. The CDR3 extends over 15 amino acids. Germline V gives CDR1 MNHNS, CDR2 SASEGT. The J segment lost 5 bases and the V segment lost 1 base, leaving 2 bases of the junction unmatched.

This clonotype was observed a few times. This chain connects TRBV6-5 to TRBJ2-2; 14 bases are shared with TRBD2. The CDR3 has 17 amino acids. Germline CDR1 MNHEY, CDR2 SVGAGI. Losses at the gene ends were 5 bases for V and 4 bases for J; bases not matched to a gene: 6. The DNA for the CDR3 is TGTGCCAGCAGTACTTCCGGACTAGCGGGAGGCACCGGGGAGCTGTTTTTT. This sequence encodes CASSTSGLAGGTGELFF.

This clonotype was observed a few times. This rearrangement joins TRBV7-3 to TRBJ2-5; D gene unclear. Trimming left V 5 bases short and J 4 bases short, with 5 bases between. Looked up from germline, CDR1 is SGHTA and CDR2 is FQGTGA. The CDR3 extends over 11 amino acids. The CDR3 bases are TGTGCCAGCAGCCATAGAGAGACCCAGTACTTC. Amino acids: CASSHRETQYF. The variable domain in full, with the rest retrieved from reference TRBV7-3 and TRBJ2-5, is GAGVSQTPSNKVTEKGKYVELRCDPISGHTALYWYRQSLGQGPEFLIYFQGTGAADDSGLPNDRFFAVRPEGSVSTLKIQRTERGDSAVYLCASSHRETQYFGPGTRLLVL.

This clonotype was recorded at least ten times. The J gene is TRBJ2-5, the V gene TRBV10-1, with D possibly matching TRBD2 (5 bases). This CDR3 contains 14 residues. CDR1 is WNHNN and CDR2 is SYGVQD in the germline V gene (reference sequence). V was clipped by 6 bases and J by 5 bases, with 16 bases between them. Here the CDR3 reads CASRTGLLGETQYF. The CDR3 DNA reads as TGCGCCAGCAGAACCGGACTCCTCGGGGAGACCCAGTACTTC.

In its sample, this clonotype was seen a few times. V is TRBV28 and J is TRBJ2-3, with TRBD1 as a possible D gene (5 bases). Germline lookup yields CDR1 MDHEN and CDR2 SYDVKM. Deletions cut 2 bases from V and 1 base from J, with 10 bases between. The CDR3 contains 15 residues. The CDR3: CASSLATVGTDTQYF. CDR3 bases: TGTGCCAGCAGTTTAGCGACAGTGGGCACAGATACGCAGTATTTT.

This clonotype was seen a few times. This sequence may be a read error, since a much larger clone differs from it by one base. CDR3 protein: CAIRTEIFGNTIYF. CDR3 DNA sequence: TGTGCCATCAGAACGGAAATCTTTGGAAACACCATATATTTT. The J gene is TRBJ1-3, the V gene TRBV10-3; D remains unclear. Germline loops: CDR1 ENHRY, CDR2 SYGVKD. The CDR3 covers 14 residues. The V end lost 6 bases, the J end lost 3 bases, and 12 bases lay between the germline ends.

This clonotype was found a few times. Being one base from a much bigger clone, this may be a read error. The chain combines TRBV10-3 with TRBJ2-7; no firm D call. The CDR3 sequence is 12 residues long. CDR1 is ENHRY, CDR2 SYGVKD, per germline. The CDR3 nucleotides are TGTGCCACCAGTGACCAGAGGTACGAGCAGTACTTC. Amino acid sequence: CATSDQRYEQYF.

This clonotype showed up just a few times. A much larger clone sits a single nucleotide away, making a read error possible. This chain links TRBV4-1 with TRBJ2-1; TRBD2 matches 8 bases. The V gene's germline CDR1 is MGHRA and CDR2 YSYEKL. This CDR3 contains 18 residues. This chain's CDR3 is CASSQVDMGLVGYNGQFF. The CDR3, as DNA: TGCGCCAGCAGCCAAGTTGACATGGGACTAGTAGGGTACAATGGGCAGTTCTTC.

Ten or more counts support this clonotype. The chain combines TRBV19 with TRBJ2-3; perhaps TRBD2 as D (5 bases). The V end lost 4 bases, the J end lost 3 bases, and 11 bases lay between the germline ends. The CDR3 runs to 14 residues. Per the germline V gene, CDR1 is LNHDA and CDR2 is SQIVND (reference sequence). The CDR3 nucleotides are TGTGCCAGTAGTAAGCCGGGAAGGACAGATACGCAGTATTTT. It yields the protein CASSKPGRTDTQYF.

This clonotype was counted many times. The genes are TRBV3-1 and TRBJ2-7; no definite D call. V shed 5 bases and J shed 7 bases, with 9 bases lying between them. CDR1 and CDR2 from the germline V gene are LGHDT and YNNKEL (reference sequence). The length of the CDR3 is 11 residues. The CDR3 reads CASSGPTEQYF. The CDR3 nucleotides are TGTGCCAGCAGCGGGCCCACTGAGCAGTACTTC.

Ten or more counts support this clonotype. The chain employs TRBV20-1 and TRBJ1-6; TRBD1 might be the D (5 bases). The V end lost 5 bases, the J end lost 0 bases, and 8 bases lay between the germline ends. CDR3 length equals 14 residues. Germline V gene data show CDR1 as DFQATT and CDR2 as SNEGSKA (reference sequence). The CDR3 loop is CSAPDSSYNSPLHF. The CDR3 bases are TGCAGTGCTCCAGACAGCTCCTATAATTCACCCCTCCACTTT.